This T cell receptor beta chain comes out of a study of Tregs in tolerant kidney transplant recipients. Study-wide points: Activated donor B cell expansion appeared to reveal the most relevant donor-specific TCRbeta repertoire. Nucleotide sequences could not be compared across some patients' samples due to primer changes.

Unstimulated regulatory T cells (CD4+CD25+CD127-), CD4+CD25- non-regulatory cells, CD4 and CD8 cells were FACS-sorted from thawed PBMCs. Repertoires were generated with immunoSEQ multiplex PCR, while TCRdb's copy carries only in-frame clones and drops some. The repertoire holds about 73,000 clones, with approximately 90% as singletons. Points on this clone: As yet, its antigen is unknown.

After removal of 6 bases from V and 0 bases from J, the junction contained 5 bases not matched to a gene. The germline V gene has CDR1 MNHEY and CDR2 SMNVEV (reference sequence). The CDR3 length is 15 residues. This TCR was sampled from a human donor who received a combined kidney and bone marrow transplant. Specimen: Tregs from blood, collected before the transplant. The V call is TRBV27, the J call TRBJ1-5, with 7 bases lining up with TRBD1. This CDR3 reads CASSRDSYSNQPQHF. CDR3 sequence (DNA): TGTGCCAGCAGCCGGGACAGCTATAGCAATCAGCCCCAGCATTTT.